This TCR beta chain was identified in a study of human T cells and chemical hapten exposure (dated by TCRdb to the early 2020s). About the full investigation: For sensitization, 2% DPC in acetone was applied to a 2 cm by 2 cm area of upper inner arm skin. Patch testing was done on the upper back using Finn chambers containing 0.01% DPC, and results were scored after 6 days according to International Contact Dermatitis Research Group standards. Around 30 alopecia patients provided blood for TCR sequencing at one to four time points (pre-sensitization, 2, 6 and 24 weeks). In alopecia patients, the study followed how the peripheral blood TCR repertoire changed in vivo over primary and secondary sensitization to diphenylcyclopropenone (DPC), a hapten. Libraries were combined into a pool for sequencing, and differences in TCR yield between samples came mainly from small differences in library volumes within the pool. Blood samples were taken from patients before sensitization (week 0) and then at 2, 6 and about 24 weeks after DPC sensitization. Alopecia areata with under or over 50% scalp involvement, alopecia totalis and alopecia universalis were represented in the patient cohort, which was mostly female. Throughout the study period of about 23 weeks, patients also received therapeutic DPC doses to the scalp every week. The paper's findings and limits, for the study overall: Because every patient had alopecia, a presumed autoimmune disease, the patients' immune response might differ from that of healthy individuals. DPC sensitization did not change the number of TCRs with a frequency above 1 in 1000, and there was no evidence of changes in global repertoire structure. After repeated subsampling, the strength of the expansion versus patch-test correlation and the threshold at which it became significant changed. Patch test score was positively correlated with the number of PT1 expanded TCRs, with significance at thresholds 8, 16 and 32 but not at 4. Significantly more large CDR3 similarity clusters were formed by expanded TCRs than by pre-sensitization or healthy control sets, consistent with antigen-driven responses.

Remarks on this clonotype: The antigen it binds to is not known. There are no base qualities to consult, and no much larger clone falls within one base.

The time point label of this sample denotes: patch test 1, 2 weeks after DPC sensitization. What this sample's treatment or condition label stands for: therapeutic diphenylcyclopropenone sensitization with weekly scalp DPC. At each patch-test visit, blood was drawn before the patch test was applied. To be eligible, patients had to be aged 18 to 70, diagnosed with alopecia and judged suitable for DPC therapy, while pregnant patients were excluded. Unfractionated whole blood was collected in Tempus Blood RNA tubes, and total RNA was extracted from that blood. Libraries were constructed by RACE. TCRdb records NextSeq 500 as the sequencer. During library preparation, unique molecular identifiers were attached to individual cDNA molecules so that TCRs could be counted in a quantitative, reproducible way. For every blood RNA sample, sequencing covered both the TCR alpha and TCR beta chains. As for how the authors treated the data: A median of about 100,000 TCRs per sample was observed, with a range of about 23,224 to 750,000. The Decombinator software suite was used to annotate the V, J and CDR3 of the TCR reads. For PS versus PT1 abundance plots, all samples were subsampled to the same number of TCRs (28,000). TCRs were defined as expanded if absent before sensitization and observed at least eight times at the 2-week time point. TCRdb reanalyzed the raw reads on its own, using fastp at Q25 for trimming and MiXCR for clone calling, and kept in-frame beta chains. Under each unique CDR3 protein, matching rows form one entry showing the most common genes and DNA. The V and J calls were not made by the authors but by TCRdb's processing. The sample data list roughly 180,000 distinct CDR3 sequences, and 20% to 25% of these were observed just once. The top ten constitute about 7% of the sample.

The TCR originated in a woman in her forties or fifties with alopecia areata. Some clones in this sample may be carry-over from other donors' samples. The source was whole blood, collected in connection with sensitization to the hapten diphenylcyclopropenone (DPC).

The CDR3: CASSYSLGRGASYEQYF. DNA sequence: TGTGCCAGCAGTTACTCCCTCGGCAGGGGGGCTTCCTACGAGCAGTACTTC. In this chain, TRBV6-2 or TRBV6-3 is recombined with TRBJ2-7; perhaps TRBD1 is the D gene, with 7 bases matching. The CDR3, cysteine through phenylalanine, is 17 amino acids long. The sequence is cut down to CDR3 DNA, 51 bases in frame from base 1. V is clipped by 0 bases and J by 1 base, and the sequence between their germline boundaries is 16 bases long. The germline V gene specifies MNHEY as CDR1 and SVGEGT as CDR2.